This TCR beta chain was identified in a study of T cell responses to AZD1222 COVID-19 vaccine. Per germline, CDR1 MNHEY and CDR2 SVGEGT. Trimming cost V 5 bases and J 2 bases, with 16 bases left between them. CDR3 length equals 15 residues. Generated by immunoSEQ multiplex PCR, the TCRdb table keeps only in-frame clones and is missing some. The profile shows around 100,000 clones, around nine tenths of them singletons. Material: peripheral blood, obtained on day 0 of AZD1222 vaccination. This sequence was found in an adult in good health. The V and J genes are TRBV6-2 or TRBV6-3 and TRBJ2-7; D is undetermined. The CDR3 DNA follows: TGTGCCAGCAGTGGGTATGGCCAGAGACCCTACGAGCAGTACTTC. It codes for CASSGYGQRPYEQYF.